This T cell receptor (beta chain) was identified in a study of T cells expressing NK-cell markers. In the study overall: Eight donors were sequenced, seven testing HCMV-seropositive and one testing seronegative.

The CDR3 extends over 17 amino acids. Germline values: CDR1 SNHLY, CDR2 FYNNEI. Reprocessing the 5' RACE reads, TCRdb reports a single entry for every CDR3 protein and omits DNA. This sample's table reports about 170,000 distinct CDR3 sequences. This sequence originates from a man aged 18 to 69 in good health. Material: blood T cells: a sorted CD56 or NKG2C T cell subset, CD4+ or CD8+ T cells, or bulk PBMC T cells (not recorded which). The chain employs TRBV2 and TRBJ1-2; no DNA is available, so the TRBD1 call from TCRdb remains unchecked. The CDR3 sequence is CASSEEAGTGGIYGYTF.